These 31 T cell receptor beta chains originate from one sample sequenced in a study of shared clonotypes between healthy human individuals. Only in-frame clones appear in the TCRdb table, and some are missing; sequencing was by immunoSEQ multiplex PCR. The table has 2,500,000 or so clones, 85% to 95% seen once; the top ten hold roughly 0.34%. Sequencing used naive CD4+ T cells from PBMCs. Indicated subset: CD45RA+ positively selected. These receptors were taken from a man aged 18 to 29 in good health. Some clones in this sample may be carry-over from other donors' samples.

This rearrangement joins TRBV9 to TRBJ1-1; D gene unclear. This CDR3 contains 14 residues. CDR1 and CDR2 (germline): SGDLS, YYNGEE. Trimming pared 3 bases from V and 6 bases from J, leaving 15 bases between. The CDR3 DNA is TGTGCCAGCAGCGCAACCGAGTGGAGGGCTGAAGCTTTCTTT. This gives the protein CASSATEWRAEAFF.

The sample holds one count of this clone. This chain connects TRBV7-3 to TRBJ2-7; TRBD1 aligns across 10 bases. The CDR3 runs to 16 residues. V shed 4 bases, J shed 7 bases, and the junction held 13 bases outside the gene matches. Germline CDR1 and CDR2: SGHTA and FQGTGA. The CDR3 DNA follows: TGTGCCAGCAGCTCCACTTCGGGACAGGGGCTGAGGGAGCAGTACTTC. Its translation: CASSSTSGQGLREQYF.

The J gene is TRBJ2-1, the V gene TRBV19; D is perhaps TRBD1 (7 bases). Germline V gene lookup returns CDR1 LNHDA and CDR2 SQIVND (reference sequence). V was cut by 2 bases and J by 9 bases, with 14 bases left in between. The CDR3 runs to 14 residues. The CDR3 DNA reads as TGTGCCAGTAGTATACTCAGGGGGGTTGGTGAGCAGTTCTTC. Amino acid sequence: CASSILRGVGEQFF.

The rearrangement joins TRBV10-3 to TRBJ1-2; no reliable D call. V lost 4 bases and J 5 bases, leaving 11 bases between the germline ends. The CDR3 has 13 residues. Germline V gene lookup returns CDR1 ENHRY and CDR2 SYGVKD. Here the CDR3 DNA reads TGTGCCATCAGTGCTGGGAACTTATATGGCTACACCTTC. Translating gives CAISAGNLYGYTF.

To note about this clone: At the DNA level, this CDR3 is encoded by other sequences in the same sample as well. This chain uses TRBV9 with TRBJ2-3; the match to TRBD2 covers 11 bases. This CDR3 has 15 residues. V lost 0 bases and J lost 4; bases outside the gene matches: 1. Germline loops: CDR1 SGDLS, CDR2 YYNGEE. The CDR3 DNA sequence: TGTGCCAGCAGCGTAGTAGCGGGAGGGGCAGATACGCAGTATTTT. This sequence encodes CASSVVAGGADTQYF.

This clone is a singleton in its sample. This sequence joins TRBV5-1 and TRBJ2-2; TRBD1 might be the D (5 bases). Germline-derived CDR1 and CDR2 are SGHRS and YFSETQ. The CDR3 contains 16 residues. The V gene lost 0 bases and the J gene lost 5 bases, with 14 bases spanning the gap. The CDR3 sequence is CASSLGGATRTGELFF. For the CDR3, the DNA is TGCGCCAGCAGCTTGGGTGGGGCCACGAGGACCGGGGAGCTGTTTTTT.

This chain connects TRBV10-3 to TRBJ1-5; the D is unclear. Germline V gene data show CDR1 as ENHRY and CDR2 as SYGVKD. The ends were cut back, 0 bases at V and 3 bases at J, with 9 bases in the middle. The CDR3 contains 15 residues. This CDR3 is CAISESWQSNQPQHF. The CDR3, as DNA: TGTGCCATCAGTGAGTCCTGGCAGTCCAATCAGCCCCAGCATTTT.

This clone was picked up one time. This chain uses TRBV7-3 with TRBJ2-1; 8 positions agree with TRBD2. The CDR3 sequence is 16 residues long. The junction had 8 bases not matched to a gene; V was cut back by 2 bases and J by 5 bases. Germline CDR1 reads SGHTA; CDR2 reads FQGTGA. DNA of the CDR3: TGTGCCAGCAGCTTATCACTAGCGGAGGTCCACAATGAGCAGTTCTTC. This sequence encodes CASSLSLAEVHNEQFF.

The chain joins TRBV6-5 to TRBJ1-4; the D gene is possibly TRBD1 (5 bases). The germline V and J ends were trimmed by 6 bases and 8 bases, with 16 bases remaining between them. From germline, CDR1 is MNHEY and CDR2 SVGAGI. This CDR3 has 14 residues. Written as DNA, the CDR3 is TGTGCCAGCAGCCCGCGGGGGGGAGCCGAAAAACTGTTTTTT. It is translated as CASSPRGGAEKLFF.

The chain links TRBV4-1 to TRBJ2-3; TRBD1 or TRBD2 may be the D gene (5 bases each). Looked up from germline, CDR1 is MGHRA and CDR2 is YSYEKL. The CDR3 is 14 residues long. CDR3 amino acids: CAAGRDGFTDTQYF. In DNA form, the CDR3 reads TGCGCTGCCGGAAGGGACGGGTTTACAGATACGCAGTATTTT.

V gene TRBV29-1 combines with J gene TRBJ1-2; no clear D gene. Germline lookup yields CDR1 SQVTM and CDR2 ANQGSEA. V was cut by 2 bases and J by 10 bases, with 14 bases left in between. CDR3 length equals 12 residues. CDR3 amino acids: CSVEPPGLSYTF. Here the CDR3 DNA reads TGCAGCGTTGAACCCCCCGGATTATCCTACACCTTC.

The chain couples TRBV28 to TRBJ2-2; TRBD2 matches at 9 bases. The V segment lost 7 bases and the J segment 5 bases; nucleotides outside the gene matches: 5. Germline V lookup: CDR1 MDHEN, CDR2 SYDVKM. The CDR3 contains 14 residues. The chain's CDR3 is CASTVAGATGELFF. CDR3 DNA: TGTGCCAGCACCGTAGCGGGAGCAACCGGGGAGCTGTTTTTT.

The V and J genes are TRBV7-2 and TRBJ2-7, with D possibly TRBD1 on 6 matching bases. Trimming took 0 bases from V and 0 from J, leaving 9 bases between them. Germline CDR1 and CDR2: SGHTA and FQGNSA. The CDR3 loop spans 15 amino acids. CDR3 nucleotides: TGTGCCAGCAGCTTAGCCGGACAGCGCTCCTACGAGCAGTACTTC. As protein: CASSLAGQRSYEQYF.

This chain joins TRBV5-6 and TRBJ2-2; D is ambiguous. The V end lost 1 base, the J end lost 4 bases, and 11 bases lay between the germline ends. This CDR3 is built from 15 residues. The germline V gene encodes CDR1 SGHDT and CDR2 YYEEEE. CDR3 DNA: TGTGCCAGCAGCTTGCGTCTGGGCCTCACCGGGGAGCTGTTTTTT. Amino acids: CASSLRLGLTGELFF.

This chain joins TRBV5-1 and TRBJ2-5; D is possibly TRBD1 or TRBD2 (5 bases each). The V gene's germline CDR1 is SGHRS and CDR2 YFSETQ. The CDR3 runs to 15 residues. V was clipped by 3 bases and J by 4 bases, with 16 bases between them. Here the CDR3 reads CASSSLEARGETQYF. CDR3 DNA sequence: TGCGCCAGCAGCTCCTTGGAAGCGAGGGGAGAGACCCAGTACTTC.

This clone has only one observation. The chain couples TRBV6-5 to TRBJ2-1, with 11 bases that match TRBD1. In germline, CDR1 is MNHEY, CDR2 SVGAGI. Trimming at V came to 2 bases and at J to 2 bases, leaving 2 bases not matched to a gene. The CDR3 consists of 16 residues. The CDR3 DNA is TGTGCCAGCAGTTACGGGGGACAGGGGGCCTACAATGAGCAGTTCTTC. It encodes CASSYGGQGAYNEQFF.

The chain uses TRBV7-9 and TRBJ2-7; 7 bases line up with TRBD1. CDR1 and CDR2 from the germline V gene are SEHNR and FQNEAQ (reference sequence). J was trimmed by 0 bases and V by 4 bases; bases with no gene match: 6. The CDR3 sequence is 15 residues long. CDR3 sequence: CASSSVGTASYEQYF. The DNA of the CDR3 is TGTGCCAGCAGCTCGGTTGGGACAGCCTCCTACGAGCAGTACTTC.

This clone showed up just once. CDR3 in amino acids: CAISPGVGGGNIQYF. DNA for the CDR3: TGTGCCATCAGCCCAGGGGTTGGAGGTGGAAACATTCAGTACTTC. The gene calls are TRBV10-3 and TRBJ2-4; possible D gene TRBD1, 6 bases. The V end lost 6 bases, the J end lost 6 bases, and 18 bases lay between the germline ends. This CDR3 comprises 15 residues. From germline, CDR1 is ENHRY and CDR2 SYGVKD.

The J gene is TRBJ1-1, the V gene TRBV14; D is undetermined. The CDR3 extends over 13 amino acids. CDR1 and CDR2 (germline): SGHDN, FVKESK. The V end lost 4 bases, the J end lost 5 bases, and 11 bases lay between the germline ends. This CDR3 reads CASSPGEETEAFF. The DNA for the CDR3 is TGTGCCAGCAGCCCAGGCGAGGAGACTGAAGCTTTCTTT.

The table lists this clone with a count of one. The chain combines TRBV11-2 with TRBJ2-2; the match to TRBD2 covers 8 bases. Germline CDR1 SGHAT, CDR2 FQNNGV. The CDR3 loop spans 16 amino acids. Trimming removed 2 bases from V and 6 bases from J; junction bases left unmatched: 8. CDR3 sequence: CASSLILAGVAGELFF. CDR3 nucleotides: TGTGCCAGCAGCTTAATCCTAGCGGGTGTGGCCGGGGAGCTGTTTTTT.

This rearrangement joins TRBV9 to TRBJ1-1; no reliable D call. CDR3 size: 13 residues. V was trimmed by 3 bases and J by 7 bases, leaving 13 bases between them. Germline V gene lookup returns CDR1 SGDLS and CDR2 YYNGEE. The CDR3 region is CASSAFESGEAFF. Here the CDR3 DNA reads TGTGCCAGCAGCGCGTTCGAATCGGGTGAAGCTTTCTTT.

CDR3 nucleotide sequence: TGTGCCAGCAGTTGGGGGACTAGCGGCAATACCCTCTACGAGCAGTACTTC. Translating it yields CASSWGTSGNTLYEQYF. The rearrangement joins TRBV27 to TRBJ2-7; 11 nucleotides line up with TRBD2. With 4 bases clipped from V and 3 bases from J, the junction kept 11 bases outside the gene matches. The CDR3 runs to 17 residues. Looked up from germline, CDR1 is MNHEY and CDR2 is SMNVEV (reference sequence).

This clone appeared once. V usage is TRBV9 and J usage is TRBJ2-7; D is possibly TRBD1 (6 bases). The V gene's germline CDR1 is SGDLS and CDR2 YYNGEE. This CDR3 spans 15 amino acids. V dropped 0 bases and J dropped 6 bases, with 16 bases sitting between them. CDR3 in amino acids: CASSVGQDREGEQYF. CDR3 coding DNA: TGTGCCAGCAGCGTAGGACAGGATCGGGAAGGCGAGCAGTACTTC.

This clone was seen a few times. The CDR3 sequence is CASSSREGRNTEAFF. The CDR3 bases are TGTGCCAGCTCATCGAGGGAAGGGAGGAACACTGAAGCTTTCTTT. The rearrangement joins TRBV18 to TRBJ1-1; D not certain. The CDR3 spans 15 residues. V was pared by 5 bases and J by 1 base, with 14 bases between. The germline CDR1 and CDR2 sequences are KGHSH and LQKENI. Full variable domain (rest looked up from reference TRBV18 and TRBJ1-1): NAGVMQNPRHLVRRRGQEARLRCSPMKGHSHVYWYRQLPEEGLKFMVYLQKENIIDESGMPKERFSAEFPKEGPSILRIQQVVRGDSAAYFCASSSREGRNTEAFFGQGTRLTVV.

This sequence joins TRBV19 and TRBJ2-7, with D maybe TRBD2 (5 bases). V was cut by 11 bases and J by 0 bases, with 11 bases left in between. CDR3 length: 12 amino acids. CDR1 LNHDA and CDR2 SQIVND come from the germline V gene (reference sequence). CDR3 bases: TGTGCCGTAAAGGAGGACTCCTACGAGCAGTACTTC. Translating gives CAVKEDSYEQYF.

The rearrangement joins TRBV29-1 to TRBJ2-1; D remains unclear. The V end lost 1 base, the J end lost 5 bases, and 9 bases lay between the germline ends. The CDR3 runs to 13 residues. Germline V gives CDR1 SQVTM, CDR2 ANQGSEA. The CDR3 nucleotides read TGCAGCGTTGAAGGCCTCCTAAACAATGAGCAGTTCTTC. It codes for CSVEGLLNNEQFF.

The chain has TRBV6-1 and TRBJ1-1, with TRBD1 matching over 9 bases. The germline gives CDR1 MNHNS, CDR2 SASEGT. The CDR3 is 15 residues long. Germline trimming cut 5 bases from V and 6 bases from J; bases unmatched to any gene: 10. CDR3 region: CASSTSGGTGSEAFF. In DNA, the CDR3 is TGTGCCAGCAGTACCAGTGGCGGGACAGGGTCTGAAGCTTTCTTT.

This clone was detected only a few times. The sample carries other DNA sequences with the same CDR3. The J gene is TRBJ2-7, the V gene TRBV28, with D unclear. Germline CDR1 is MDHEN and CDR2 is SYDVKM. The CDR3 sequence is 11 residues long. V lost 5 bases, J lost 3 bases, and 5 bases lay in between. CDR3 DNA: TGTGCCAGCAGTCCCCTCTACGAGCAGTACTTC. Protein sequence: CASSPLYEQYF.

J is TRBJ1-5 and V is TRBV7-9; D gene uncertain. V was clipped by 5 bases and J by 1 base, with 9 bases between them. The CDR3 consists of 14 residues. Germline V gives CDR1 SEHNR, CDR2 FQNEAQ (reference sequence). The CDR3 loop is CASSPGFSNQPQHF. CDR3 bases: TGTGCCAGCAGCCCCGGCTTCAGCAATCAGCCCCAGCATTTT.

V usage is TRBV14 and J usage is TRBJ2-3; D uncertain. CDR3 length equals 17 residues. Germline CDR1 is SGHDN and CDR2 is FVKESK. Trimming removed 2 bases from V and 2 bases from J, with 17 bases in between. The CDR3 sequence is CASSQKSNFGYTDTQYF. The CDR3 nucleotides are TGTGCCAGCAGCCAAAAATCGAATTTCGGATACACAGATACGCAGTATTTT.

This clone was counted once. This sequence joins TRBV7-3 and TRBJ2-1, with D perhaps matching TRBD2 (6 bases). The germline V and J ends were trimmed by 5 bases and 2 bases, with 16 bases remaining between them. CDR3 length equals 16 residues. CDR1 is SGHTA, CDR2 FQGTGA, per germline. CDR3 DNA sequence: TGTGCCAGCAGCCCTCAAAGCGGGCTAACCTACAATGAGCAGTTCTTC. Its translation: CASSPQSGLTYNEQFF.